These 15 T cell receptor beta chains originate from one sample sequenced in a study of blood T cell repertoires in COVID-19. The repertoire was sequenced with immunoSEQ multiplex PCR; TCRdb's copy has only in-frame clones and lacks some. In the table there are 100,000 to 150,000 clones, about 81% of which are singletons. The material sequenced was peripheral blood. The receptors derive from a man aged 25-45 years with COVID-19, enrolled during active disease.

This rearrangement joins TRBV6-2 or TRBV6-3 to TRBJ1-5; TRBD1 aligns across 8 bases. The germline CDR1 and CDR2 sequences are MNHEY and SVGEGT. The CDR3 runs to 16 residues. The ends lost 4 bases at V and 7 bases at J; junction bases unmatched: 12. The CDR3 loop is CASSSPDRVRGQPQHF. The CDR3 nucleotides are TGTGCCAGCAGTTCCCCGGACAGGGTGCGAGGGCAGCCCCAGCATTTT.

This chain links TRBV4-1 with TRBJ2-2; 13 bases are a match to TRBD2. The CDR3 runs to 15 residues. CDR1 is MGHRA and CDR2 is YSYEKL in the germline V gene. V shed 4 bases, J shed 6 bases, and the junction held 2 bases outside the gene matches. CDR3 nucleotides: TGCGCCAGCAGCCGGGGACTAGCGGGACCCGGGGAGCTGTTTTTT. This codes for CASSRGLAGPGELFF.

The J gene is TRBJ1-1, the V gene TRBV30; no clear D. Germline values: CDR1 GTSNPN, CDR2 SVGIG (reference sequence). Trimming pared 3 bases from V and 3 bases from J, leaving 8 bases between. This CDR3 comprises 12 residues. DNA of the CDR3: TGTGCCTGGAGCCCCGCGGACACTGAAGCTTTCTTT. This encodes CAWSPADTEAFF.

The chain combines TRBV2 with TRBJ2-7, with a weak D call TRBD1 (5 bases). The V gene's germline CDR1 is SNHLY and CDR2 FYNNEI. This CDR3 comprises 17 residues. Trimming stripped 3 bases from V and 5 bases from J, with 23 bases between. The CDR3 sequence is CASSDRRQIARAHEQYF. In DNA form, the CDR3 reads TGTGCCAGCAGTGATCGAAGGCAGATCGCCAGGGCCCACGAGCAGTACTTC. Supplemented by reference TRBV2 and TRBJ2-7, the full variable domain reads EPEVTQTPSHQVTQMGQEVILRCVPISNHLYFYWYRQILGQKVEFLVSFYNNEISEKSEIFDDQFSVERPDGSNFTLKIRSTKLEDSAMYFCASSDRRQIARAHEQYFGPGTRLTVT.

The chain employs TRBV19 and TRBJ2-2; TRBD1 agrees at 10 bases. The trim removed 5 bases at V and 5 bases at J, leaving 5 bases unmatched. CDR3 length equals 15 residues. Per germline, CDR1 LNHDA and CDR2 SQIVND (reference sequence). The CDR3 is CASSEDRGITGELFF. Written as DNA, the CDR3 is TGTGCCAGTAGTGAGGACAGGGGGATTACCGGGGAGCTGTTTTTT. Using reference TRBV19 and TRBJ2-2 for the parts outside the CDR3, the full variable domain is DGGITQSPKYLFRKEGQNVTLSCEQNLNHDAMYWYRQDPGQGLRLIYYSQIVNDFQKGDIAEGYSVSREKKESFPLTVTSAQKNPTAFYLCASSEDRGITGELFFGEGSRLTVL.

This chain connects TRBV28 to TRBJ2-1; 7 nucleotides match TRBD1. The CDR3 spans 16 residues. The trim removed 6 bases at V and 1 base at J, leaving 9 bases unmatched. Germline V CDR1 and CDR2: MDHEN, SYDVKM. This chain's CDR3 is CASSSTGVLSYNEQFF. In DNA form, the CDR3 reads TGTGCCAGCAGCTCCACAGGGGTCTTATCCTACAATGAGCAGTTCTTC. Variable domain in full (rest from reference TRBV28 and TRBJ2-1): DVKVTQSSRYLVKRTGEKVFLECVQDMDHENMFWYRQDPGLGLRLIYFSYDVKMKEKGDIPEGYSVSREKKERFSLILESASTNQTSMYLCASSSTGVLSYNEQFFGPGTRLTVL.

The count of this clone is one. The CDR3 bases are TGTGCCAGCAGTGTACTCCCTCCGGGGATGCAAAATTCACCCCTCCACTTT. Its protein is CASSVLPPGMQNSPLHF. This sequence joins TRBV6-1 and TRBJ1-6; D is uncertain. CDR1 and CDR2 from the germline V gene are MNHNS and SASEGT. This CDR3 comprises 17 residues. Trimming removed 4 bases at V and 7 bases at J, with 20 bases between.

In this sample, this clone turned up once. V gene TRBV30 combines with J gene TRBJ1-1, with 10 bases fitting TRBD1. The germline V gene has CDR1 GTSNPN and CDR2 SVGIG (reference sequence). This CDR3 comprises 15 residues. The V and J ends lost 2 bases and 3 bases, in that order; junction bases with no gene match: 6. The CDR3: CAWSTGQGFHTEAFF. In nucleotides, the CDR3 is TGTGCCTGGAGTACGGGACAGGGGTTTCACACTGAAGCTTTCTTT.

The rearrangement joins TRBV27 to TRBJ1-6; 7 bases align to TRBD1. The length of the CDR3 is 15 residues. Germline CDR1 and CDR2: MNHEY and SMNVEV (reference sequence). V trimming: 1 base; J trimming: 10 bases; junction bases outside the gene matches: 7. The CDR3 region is CASSLYPHRGSPLHF. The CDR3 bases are TGTGCCAGCAGTTTATACCCCCACAGGGGCTCACCCCTCCACTTT.

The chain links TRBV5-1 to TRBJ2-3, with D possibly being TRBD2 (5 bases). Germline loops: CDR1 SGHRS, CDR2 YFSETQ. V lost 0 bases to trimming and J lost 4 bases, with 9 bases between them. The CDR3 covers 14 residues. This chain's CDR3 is CASSLAPGADTQYF. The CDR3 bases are TGCGCCAGCAGCTTGGCCCCCGGGGCAGATACGCAGTATTTT.

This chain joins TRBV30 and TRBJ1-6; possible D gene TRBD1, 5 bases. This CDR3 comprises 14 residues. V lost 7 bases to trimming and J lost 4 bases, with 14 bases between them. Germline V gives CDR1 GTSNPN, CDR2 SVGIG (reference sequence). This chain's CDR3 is CALTGGLYNSPLHF. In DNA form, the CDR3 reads TGTGCCTTGACGGGGGGACTTTATAATTCACCCCTCCACTTT.

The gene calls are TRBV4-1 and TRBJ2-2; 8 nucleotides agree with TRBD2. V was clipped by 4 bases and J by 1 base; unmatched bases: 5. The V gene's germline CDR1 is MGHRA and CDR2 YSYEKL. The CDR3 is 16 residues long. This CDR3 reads CASSPAGGGNTGELFF. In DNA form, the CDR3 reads TGCGCCAGCAGCCCCGCGGGAGGAGGGAACACCGGGGAGCTGTTTTTT.

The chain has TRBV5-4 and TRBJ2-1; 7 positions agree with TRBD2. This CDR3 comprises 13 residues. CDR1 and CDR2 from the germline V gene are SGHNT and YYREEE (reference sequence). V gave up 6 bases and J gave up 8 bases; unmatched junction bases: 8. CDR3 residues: CASTTGGGDEQFF. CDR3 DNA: TGTGCCAGCACCACCGGGGGAGGGGATGAGCAGTTCTTC.

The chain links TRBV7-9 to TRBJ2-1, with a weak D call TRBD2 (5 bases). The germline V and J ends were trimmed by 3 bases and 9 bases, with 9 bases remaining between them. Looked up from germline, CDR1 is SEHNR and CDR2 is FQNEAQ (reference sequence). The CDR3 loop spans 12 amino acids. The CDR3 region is CASSFEGGEQFF. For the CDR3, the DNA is TGTGCCAGCAGCTTCGAGGGCGGTGAGCAGTTCTTC. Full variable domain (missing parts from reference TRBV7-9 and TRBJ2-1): DTGVSQNPRHKITKRGQNVTFRCDPISEHNRLYWYRQTLGQGPEFLTYFQNEAQLEKSRLLSDRFSAERPKGSFSTLEIQRTEQGDSAMYLCASSFEGGEQFFGPGTRLTVL.

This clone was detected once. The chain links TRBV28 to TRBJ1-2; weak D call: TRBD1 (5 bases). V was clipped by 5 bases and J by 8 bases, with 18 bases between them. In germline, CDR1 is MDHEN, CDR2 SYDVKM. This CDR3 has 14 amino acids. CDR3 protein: CASSPPRREEGYTF. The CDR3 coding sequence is TGTGCCAGCAGTCCCCCCCGCAGGGAGGAAGGCTACACCTTC.